This passage covers 28 T cell receptor beta chains from one sample sequenced in a study of blood T cell repertoires in COVID-19. The table came from immunoSEQ multiplex PCR; TCRdb's copy has only in-frame clones and leaves some out. The sample gives fewer than 350,000 clones, about 87% of which show up once; just over 9.5% is in the top ten. Input material: peripheral blood. These receptor sequences come from a man aged 25-45 years with COVID-19, enrolled during active disease.

The rearrangement joins TRBV9 to TRBJ1-2, with TRBD1 identical over 7 bases. Germline CDR1 reads SGDLS; CDR2 reads YYNGEE. CDR3 length: 16 residues. The V gene end was trimmed by 1 base and the J gene end by 5 bases; junction bases not matched to a gene: 11. The CDR3 DNA reads as TGTGCCAGCAGCGTATCAGACGAGGGGGCGCCTTATGGCTACACCTTC. Translation gives CASSVSDEGAPYGYTF.

The chain uses TRBV20-1 and TRBJ2-7; D not certain. Germline CDR1 and CDR2: DFQATT and SNEGSKA (reference sequence). Trimming took 3 bases from V and 2 from J, leaving 14 bases between them. The CDR3 consists of 14 residues. CDR3 sequence (DNA): TGCAGTGCTAGTCCCTCATCGGGTACCTACGAGCAGTACTTC. Its protein product is CSASPSSGTYEQYF.

This chain joins TRBV4-1 and TRBJ1-1, with D uncertain. Per germline, CDR1 MGHRA and CDR2 YSYEKL. Trimming removed 2 bases from V and 0 bases from J, with 10 bases in between. This CDR3 is built from 15 residues. The CDR3 DNA is TGCGCCAGCAGCCAACGAGAGTTATTGAACACTGAAGCTTTCTTT. This codes for CASSQRELLNTEAFF.

The chain couples TRBV7-9 to TRBJ1-5, with D possibly TRBD1 on 6 matching bases. The CDR3 is 14 residues long. Germline lookup yields CDR1 SEHNR and CDR2 FQNEAQ (reference sequence). V was trimmed by 7 bases and J by 6 bases, leaving 16 bases between them. The CDR3 region has the DNA TGTGCCAGCACCATACAGGGAACGGGTCAGCCCCAGCATTTT. This translates into CASTIQGTGQPQHF.

The rearrangement links TRBV6-5 to TRBJ1-3; D might be TRBD1 (6 bases). The V gene's germline CDR1 is MNHEY and CDR2 SVGAGI. The V end was cut by 6 bases, the J end by 4 bases, with 10 bases between. The CDR3 has 13 amino acids. Here the CDR3 DNA reads TGTGCCAGCAGAGGGGGGGCCGGAAACACCATATATTTT. As protein: CASRGGAGNTIYF.

This clone was counted once. The genes are TRBV6-2 or TRBV6-3 and TRBJ1-6; TRBD1 matches 8 bases. V lost 3 bases to trimming and J lost 10 bases; unmatched junction nucleotides: 14. The CDR3 is made up of 17 amino acids. Germline CDR1 and CDR2: MNHEY and SVGEGT. CDR3 bases: TGTGCCAGCAGTTATTTTTCTCCAGGGGGCTCCCGATCACCCCTCCACTTT. It yields the protein CASSYFSPGGSRSPLHF.

This clone appeared once. The chain carries TRBV7-9 and TRBJ1-4; tentatively, D is TRBD1 (5 bases). CDR1 and CDR2 from the germline V gene are SEHNR and FQNEAQ (reference sequence). Trimming left V 5 bases short and J 8 bases short, with 21 bases between. The CDR3 is 16 amino acids. The CDR3: CASSPGTSEVPEKLFF. The CDR3 nucleotides are TGTGCCAGCAGCCCAGGGACTTCCGAAGTACCGGAAAAACTGTTTTTT. Using reference TRBV7-9 and TRBJ1-4 for the parts outside the CDR3, the full variable domain is DTGVSQNPRHKITKRGQNVTFRCDPISEHNRLYWYRQTLGQGPEFLTYFQNEAQLEKSRLLSDRFSAERPKGSFSTLEIQRTEQGDSAMYLCASSPGTSEVPEKLFFGSGTQLSVL.

The chain carries TRBV6-5 and TRBJ1-6; weak D call: TRBD1 (5 bases). Per germline, CDR1 MNHEY and CDR2 SVGAGI. V lost 7 bases, J lost 10 bases, and 20 bases lay in between. The length of the CDR3 is 15 residues. The CDR3 loop reads CASTWQGRSGSPLHF. CDR3 bases: TGTGCCAGCACCTGGCAGGGTCGTAGCGGCTCACCCCTCCACTTT.

This clone was observed once. The chain recombines TRBV28 with TRBJ2-1; TRBD1 matches 12 bases. Per germline, CDR1 MDHEN and CDR2 SYDVKM. The CDR3 spans 19 residues. The J segment lost 0 bases and the V segment lost 3 bases, leaving 9 bases of the junction unmatched. The CDR3 bases are TGTGCCAGCAGTTTTCTCGGGACAGGGGGCCCCACCTCCTACAATGAGCAGTTCTTC. This gives the protein CASSFLGTGGPTSYNEQFF.

The CDR3 protein is CASTAGGGYNEQFF. The CDR3 nucleotides read TGTGCCAGCACGGCGGGCGGGGGTTACAATGAGCAGTTCTTC. This chain joins TRBV5-4 and TRBJ2-1; the match to TRBD2 covers 7 bases. J was trimmed by 4 bases and V by 6 bases; bases with no gene match: 7. This CDR3 has 14 residues. The V gene's germline CDR1 is SGHNT and CDR2 YYREEE (reference sequence).

This clone was detected only once. The rearrangement links TRBV30 to TRBJ1-4; D is perhaps TRBD1 (6 bases). This CDR3 is 13 amino acids long. V gave up 8 bases and J gave up 6 bases, with 16 bases separating them. In germline, CDR1 is GTSNPN, CDR2 SVGIG (reference sequence). CDR3 DNA sequence: TGTGCCCGAGGGGGGGGTACGGATGAAAAACTGTTTTTT. Translated, it gives CARGGGTDEKLFF.

This chain joins TRBV3-1 (or the pseudogene TRBV3-2) and TRBJ2-1; 8 nucleotides agree with TRBD1. Germline CDR1 is LGHDT and CDR2 is YNNKEL (reference sequence). Trimming took 0 bases from V and 5 from J; bases not matched to a gene: 9. The CDR3 runs 17 residues. The CDR3 nucleotides are TGTGCCAGCAGCCAAGAGGGGGGACAGGCCTACCACAATGAGCAGTTCTTC. It specifies CASSQEGGQAYHNEQFF.

This sequence joins TRBV24-1 and TRBJ2-5; TRBD2 matches at 8 bases. J gave up 5 bases and V 9 bases, and 7 bases lay outside the gene matches. Germline V CDR1 and CDR2: KGHDR, SFDVKD. The CDR3 runs to 13 residues. The DNA for the CDR3 is TGTGCCACCTGCGGGGGGCCAAAGGAGACCCAGTACTTC. Translating it yields CATCGGPKETQYF.

The chain links TRBV7-2 to TRBJ2-3; D may be TRBD2 (7 bases). Germline-derived CDR1 and CDR2 are SGHTA and FQGNSA. The V end was cut by 1 base, the J end by 5 bases, with 19 bases between. The CDR3 runs to 17 residues. The CDR3, as DNA: TGTGCCAGCAGCTTAGGGACAGCGGGAACACGGGGAGATACGCAGTATTTT. It is translated as CASSLGTAGTRGDTQYF.

This sequence joins TRBV27 and TRBJ2-7, with 9 nucleotides matching TRBD1. The CDR3 consists of 15 residues. The ends lost 3 bases at V and 6 bases at J; junction bases unmatched: 9. In germline, CDR1 is MNHEY, CDR2 SMNVEV (reference sequence). In DNA, the CDR3 is TGTGCCAGCAGTTTCCAAGGGACAGGGACGTTCGAGCAGTACTTC. Protein sequence: CASSFQGTGTFEQYF.

The genes are TRBV7-3 and TRBJ2-3; the match to TRBD2 covers 11 bases. The CDR3 consists of 17 residues. Germline assignment: CDR1 SGHTA and CDR2 FQGTGA. Losses at the gene ends were 4 bases for V and 2 bases for J; bases not matched to a gene: 8. This chain's CDR3 is CASSSPRSGGVTDTQYF. CDR3 in DNA: TGTGCCAGCAGCTCCCCTCGTAGCGGGGGGGTCACAGATACGCAGTATTTT.

The CDR3 DNA reads TGTGCCAGCAGCTTGGAAGGCGTCGATGGCGGTCAGCCCCAGCATTTT. Its translation is CASSLEGVDGGQPQHF. The chain is built from TRBV5-5 and TRBJ1-5; the D is unclear. This CDR3 spans 16 amino acids. CDR1 and CDR2 (germline): SGHKS, YYEKEE (reference sequence). Trimming stripped 0 bases from V and 6 bases from J, with 16 bases between. The full variable domain, its missing parts supplied by reference TRBV5-5 and TRBJ1-5, is DAGVTQSPTHLIKTRGQQVTLRCSPISGHKSVSWYQQVLGQGPQFIFQYYEKEERGRGNFPDRFSARQFPNYSSELNVNALLLGDSALYLCASSLEGVDGGQPQHFGDGTRLSIL.

The chain combines TRBV9 with TRBJ1-4; 7 positions match TRBD1. V dropped 4 bases and J dropped 0; count of bases not matched to a gene: 3. The CDR3 loop spans 15 amino acids. Looked up from germline, CDR1 is SGDLS and CDR2 is YYNGEE. Written as DNA, the CDR3 is TGTGCCAGCAGCAAAACAGGGGCAACTAATGAAAAACTGTTTTTT. Translating it yields CASSKTGATNEKLFF.

The gene calls are TRBV5-8 and TRBJ2-3; weak D call: TRBD2 (6 bases). Germline loops: CDR1 SGHTS, CDR2 YDEGEE. The CDR3 is made up of 16 amino acids. The V gene lost 2 bases and the J gene lost 0 bases, with 13 bases spanning the gap. The CDR3: CASSFWGEYSTDTQYF. CDR3 coding DNA: TGTGCCAGCAGCTTCTGGGGGGAGTACAGCACAGATACGCAGTATTTT.

The J gene is TRBJ1-4, the V gene TRBV12-3 or TRBV12-4, with D uncertain. Trimming shortened V by 3 bases and J by 5 bases, and 4 bases separated the two germline ends. This CDR3 has 12 residues. The CDR3 reads CASSFSNEKLFF. In nucleotides, the CDR3 is TGTGCCAGCAGTTTTTCAAATGAAAAACTGTTTTTT.

DNA of the CDR3: TGTGCCAGCAGTGCCCCAGAGACAGGGGGCGTAACAGATACGCAGTATTTT. This encodes CASSAPETGGVTDTQYF. V usage is TRBV2 and J usage is TRBJ2-3, with 10 bases matching TRBD1. Germline V gene data show CDR1 as SNHLY and CDR2 as FYNNEI. Losses at the gene ends were 4 bases for V and 3 bases for J; bases not matched to a gene: 10. The CDR3 sequence is 17 residues long.

V gene TRBV12-3 or TRBV12-4 combines with J gene TRBJ1-2; D remains unclear. The length of the CDR3 is 13 residues. Trimming cost V 7 bases and J 7 bases, with 16 bases left between them. The CDR3 DNA is TGTGCCAGCAAAGCAGGCAATCTTGCTGGCTACACCTTC. Protein: CASKAGNLAGYTF.

V usage is TRBV6-6 and J usage is TRBJ1-2, with D possibly being TRBD1 (6 bases). In germline, CDR1 is MNHNY, CDR2 SVGAGI (reference sequence). This CDR3 is built from 13 residues. V lost 6 bases and J 7 bases, leaving 15 bases between the germline ends. This CDR3 is CASSTPGGLGYTF. CDR3 DNA: TGTGCCAGCAGCACCCCGGGGGGCCTTGGCTACACCTTC.

The chain is built from TRBV19 and TRBJ1-5, with 8 bases fitting TRBD1. This CDR3 has 14 amino acids. CDR1 is LNHDA and CDR2 is SQIVND in the germline V gene (reference sequence). J gave up 7 bases and V 3 bases, and 5 bases lay outside the gene matches. CDR3 sequence reads: CASSIQGAGQPQHF. In DNA form, the CDR3 reads TGTGCCAGTAGTATTCAGGGGGCTGGGCAGCCCCAGCATTTT.

The CDR3 region has the DNA TGTGCCAGCAGCTTAGCATCCGGGACAGTCAACACCGGGGAGCTGTTTTTT. This encodes CASSLASGTVNTGELFF. The rearrangement links TRBV7-2 to TRBJ2-2, with TRBD1 matching 7 bases. Germline CDR1 is SGHTA and CDR2 is FQGNSA. The J segment lost 2 bases and the V segment lost 0 bases, leaving 6 bases of the junction unmatched. There are 17 residues in the CDR3.

The rearrangement links TRBV6-6 to TRBJ2-3, with a possible D match to TRBD2 (5 bases). V was pared by 4 bases and J by 2 bases, with 10 bases between. CDR1 is MNHNY, CDR2 SVGAGI, per germline (reference sequence). The CDR3 sequence is 14 residues long. The DNA for the CDR3 is TGTGCCAGCAGTTTCCTGACTATCACAGATACGCAGTATTTT. Protein: CASSFLTITDTQYF.

This clone was detected once. The chain carries TRBV7-8 and TRBJ2-1; the match to TRBD1 covers 12 bases. CDR3 size: 17 residues. Losses at the gene ends were 5 bases for V and 8 bases for J; bases not matched to a gene: 13. Germline V gene lookup returns CDR1 SGHVS and CDR2 FQNEAQ. As DNA, the CDR3 is TGTGCCAGCAGCGGATCGGCCACGGGACAGGGGGCCTATGAGCAGTTCTTC. Translated: CASSGSATGQGAYEQFF.

This rearrangement joins TRBV11-2 to TRBJ2-3, with D possibly TRBD1 on 5 matching bases. The CDR3 runs to 16 residues. V shed 1 base and J shed 2 bases, with 13 bases lying between them. Germline V gene sequence: CDR1 SGHAT, CDR2 FQNNGV. CDR3 protein: CASSLGFLGPTDTQYF. CDR3 nucleotide sequence: TGTGCCAGCAGCTTAGGATTCTTGGGGCCCACAGATACGCAGTATTTT.